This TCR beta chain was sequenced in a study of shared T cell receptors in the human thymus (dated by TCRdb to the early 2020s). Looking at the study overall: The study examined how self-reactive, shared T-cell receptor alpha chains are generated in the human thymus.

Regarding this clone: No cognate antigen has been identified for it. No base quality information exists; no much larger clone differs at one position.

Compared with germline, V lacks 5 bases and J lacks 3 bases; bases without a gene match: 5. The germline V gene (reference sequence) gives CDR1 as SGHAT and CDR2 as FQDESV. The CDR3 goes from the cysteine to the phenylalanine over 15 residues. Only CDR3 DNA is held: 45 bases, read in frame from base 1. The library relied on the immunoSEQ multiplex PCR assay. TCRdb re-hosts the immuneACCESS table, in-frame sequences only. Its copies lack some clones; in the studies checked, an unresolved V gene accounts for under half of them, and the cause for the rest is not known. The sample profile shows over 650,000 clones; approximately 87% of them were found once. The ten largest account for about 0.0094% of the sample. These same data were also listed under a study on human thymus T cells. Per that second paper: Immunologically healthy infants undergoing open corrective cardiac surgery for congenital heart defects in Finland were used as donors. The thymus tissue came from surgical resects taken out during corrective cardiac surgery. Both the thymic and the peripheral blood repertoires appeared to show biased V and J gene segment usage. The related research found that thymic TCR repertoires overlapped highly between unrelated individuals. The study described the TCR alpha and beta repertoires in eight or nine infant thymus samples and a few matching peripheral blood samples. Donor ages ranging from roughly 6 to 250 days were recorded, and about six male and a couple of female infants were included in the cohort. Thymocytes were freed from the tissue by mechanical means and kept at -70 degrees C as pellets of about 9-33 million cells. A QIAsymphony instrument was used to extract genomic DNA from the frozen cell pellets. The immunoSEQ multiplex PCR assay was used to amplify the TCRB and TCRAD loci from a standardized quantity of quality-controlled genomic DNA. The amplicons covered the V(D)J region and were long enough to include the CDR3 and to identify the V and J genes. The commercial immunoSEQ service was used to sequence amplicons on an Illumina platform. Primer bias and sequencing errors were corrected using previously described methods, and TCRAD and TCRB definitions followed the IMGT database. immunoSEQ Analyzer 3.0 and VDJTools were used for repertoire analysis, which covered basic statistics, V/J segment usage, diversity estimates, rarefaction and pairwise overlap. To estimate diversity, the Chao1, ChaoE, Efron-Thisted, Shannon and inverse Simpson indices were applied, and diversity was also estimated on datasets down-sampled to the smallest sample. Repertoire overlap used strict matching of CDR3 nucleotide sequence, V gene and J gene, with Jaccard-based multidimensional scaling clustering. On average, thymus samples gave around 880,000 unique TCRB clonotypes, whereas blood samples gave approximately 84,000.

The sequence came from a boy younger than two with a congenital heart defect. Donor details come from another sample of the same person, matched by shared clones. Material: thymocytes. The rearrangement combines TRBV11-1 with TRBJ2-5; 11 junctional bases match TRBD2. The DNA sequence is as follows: TGTGCCAGCAGCGAAGGGGGACTAGCGGAAGAGACCCAGTACTTC. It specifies CASSEGGLAEETQYF.